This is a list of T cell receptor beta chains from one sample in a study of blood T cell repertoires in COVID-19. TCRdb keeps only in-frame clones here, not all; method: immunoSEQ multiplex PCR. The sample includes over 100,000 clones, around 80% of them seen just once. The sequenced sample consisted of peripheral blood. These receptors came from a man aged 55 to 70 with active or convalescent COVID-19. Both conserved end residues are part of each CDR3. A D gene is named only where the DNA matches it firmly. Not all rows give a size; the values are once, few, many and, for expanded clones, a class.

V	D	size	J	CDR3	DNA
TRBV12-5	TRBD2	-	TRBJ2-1	CASVAGDSYNEQFF	TGTGCTAGTGTTGCGGGGGACTCCTACAATGAGCAGTTCTTC
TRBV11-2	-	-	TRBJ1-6	CASSLDVMAGRIGPLHF	TGTGCCAGCAGCTTAGATGTTATGGCAGGGAGGATCGGGCCCCTCCACTTT
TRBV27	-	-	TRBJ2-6	CASSLRLGRLSEGGANVLTF	TGTGCCAGCAGTTTAAGGTTGGGTCGGCTTTCGGAGGGTGGGGCCAACGTCCTGACTTTC
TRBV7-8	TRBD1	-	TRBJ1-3	CASSLRDRGLGNTIYF	TGTGCCAGCAGCTTAAGGGACAGGGGGCTAGGAAACACCATATATTTT
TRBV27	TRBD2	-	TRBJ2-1	CASSFLAGDSTNEQFF	TGTGCCAGCAGTTTCTTAGCGGGAGACTCAACTAATGAGCAGTTCTTC
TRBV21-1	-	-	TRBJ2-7	CASSLGLAGEAPTYEQYF	TGTGCCAGCAGCTTGGGACTAGCGGGAGAGGCACCGACCTACGAGCAGTACTTC
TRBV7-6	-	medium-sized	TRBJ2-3	CASSLGGDSFSTDTQYF	TGTGCCAGCAGCTTAGGAGGCGACTCATTTAGCACAGATACGCAGTATTTT
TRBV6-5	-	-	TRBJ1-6	CASRRSSYNSPLHF	TGTGCCAGCCGCAGAAGCTCCTATAATTCACCCCTCCACTTT
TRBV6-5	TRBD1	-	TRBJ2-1	CASTRTGSYNEQFF	TGTGCCAGCACCAGGACAGGGTCCTACAATGAGCAGTTCTTC
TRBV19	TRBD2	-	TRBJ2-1	CASRSAGAINEQFF	TGTGCCAGTAGATCGGCGGGAGCTATAAATGAGCAGTTCTTC
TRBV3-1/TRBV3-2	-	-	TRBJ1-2	CASSQASYGYTF	TGTGCCAGCAGCCAAGCTAGTTATGGCTACACCTTC
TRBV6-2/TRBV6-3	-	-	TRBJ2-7	CASSSYPDEQYF	TGTGCCAGCAGTTCGTACCCAGACGAGCAGTACTTC
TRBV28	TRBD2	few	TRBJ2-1	CASSLAGGPLNEQFF	TGTGCCAGCAGTTTAGCGGGAGGGCCTTTAAATGAGCAGTTCTTC
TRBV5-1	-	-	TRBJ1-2	CASSLLAGQRGVGYTF	TGCGCCAGCAGCTTGTTGGCAGGGCAGCGCGGAGTTGGCTACACCTTC
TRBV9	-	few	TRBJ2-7	CASSAEAGFSSYEQYF	TGTGCCAGCAGCGCAGAGGCGGGTTTTAGCTCCTACGAGCAGTACTTC
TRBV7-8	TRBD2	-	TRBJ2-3	CASSPVAGGPADTQYF	TGTGCCAGCAGCCCAGTAGCGGGAGGGCCCGCAGATACGCAGTATTTT
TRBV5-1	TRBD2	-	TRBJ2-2	CASSSSGRGGTGELFF	TGCGCCAGCAGCTCGAGCGGGAGAGGTGGCACCGGGGAGCTGTTTTTT
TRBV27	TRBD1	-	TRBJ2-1	CASSLETGYDEQFF	TGTGCCAGCAGTTTAGAGACAGGGTATGATGAGCAGTTCTTC
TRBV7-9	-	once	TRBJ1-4	CASSLDVTSEKLFF	TGTGCCAGCAGCTTAGACGTGACATCTGAAAAACTGTTTTTT
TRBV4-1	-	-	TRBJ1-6	CASSHAPTVALNSPLHF	TGCGCCAGCAGCCATGCCCCTACAGTGGCCCTAAATTCACCCCTCCACTTT
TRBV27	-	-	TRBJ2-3	CASSLSLAVTTDTQYF	TGTGCCAGCAGTTTAAGTCTAGCAGTCACCACAGATACGCAGTATTTT
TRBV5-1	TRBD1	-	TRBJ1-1	CASSSRRPGQGEAFF	TGCGCCAGCAGCTCCCGTCGCCCGGGACAGGGGGAAGCTTTCTTT
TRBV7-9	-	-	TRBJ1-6	CASSLGGDNSPLHF	TGTGCCAGCAGCTTAGGCGGGGATAATTCACCCCTCCACTTT
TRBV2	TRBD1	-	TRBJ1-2	CASSPGTGVNYGYTF	TGTGCCAGCAGCCCCGGGACAGGGGTAAACTATGGCTACACCTTC
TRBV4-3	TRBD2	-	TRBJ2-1	CASSQGASGSYNEQFF	TGCGCCAGCAGCCAAGGCGCTAGCGGATCCTACAATGAGCAGTTCTTC
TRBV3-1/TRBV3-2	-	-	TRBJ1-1	CASSSGLPTEAFF	TGTGCCAGCAGCTCAGGGCTGCCCACTGAAGCTTTCTTT
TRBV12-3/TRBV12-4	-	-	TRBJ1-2	CASSLPVNYGYTF	TGTGCCAGCAGTTTACCGGTTAACTATGGCTACACCTTC
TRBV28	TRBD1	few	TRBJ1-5	CASRNGQGVIQPQHF	TGTGCCAGCCGGAATGGACAGGGGGTGATTCAGCCCCAGCATTTT
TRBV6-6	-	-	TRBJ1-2	CASTPQTMRYTF	TGTGCCAGCACCCCCCAAACTATGCGCTACACCTTC
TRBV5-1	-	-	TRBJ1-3	CASKAGTGGNTIYF	TGCGCCAGCAAGGCCGGAACCGGGGGAAACACCATATATTTT
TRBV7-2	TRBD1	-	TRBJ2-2	CASSLDRGRGTGELFF	TGTGCCAGCAGCTTGGACAGGGGGCGCGGAACCGGGGAGCTGTTTTTT
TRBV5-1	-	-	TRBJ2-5	CASSLWGVPQETQYF	TGCGCCAGCAGCTTGTGGGGGGTGCCCCAAGAGACCCAGTACTTC
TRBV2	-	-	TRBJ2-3	CASSEALDRADTQYF	TGTGCCAGCAGTGAAGCGCTTGACCGGGCAGATACGCAGTATTTT
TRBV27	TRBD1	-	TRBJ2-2	CASSFLQGSSGELFF	TGTGCCAGCAGTTTCTTACAGGGGTCATCCGGGGAGCTGTTTTTT
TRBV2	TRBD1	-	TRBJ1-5	CASSERQGANQPQHF	TGTGCCAGCAGTGAGAGACAGGGGGCTAACCAGCCCCAGCATTTT
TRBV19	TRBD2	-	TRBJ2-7	CASSDRGGLEQYF	TGTGCCAGTAGCGACCGGGGGGGGCTCGAGCAGTACTTC
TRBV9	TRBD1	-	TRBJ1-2	CASSVAPGQGSNYGYTF	TGTGCCAGCAGCGTAGCCCCCGGACAGGGATCTAACTATGGCTACACCTTC
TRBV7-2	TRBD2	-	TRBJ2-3	CASSPGLAVTDTQYF	TGTGCCAGCAGCCCGGGCCTAGCGGTCACAGATACGCAGTATTTT
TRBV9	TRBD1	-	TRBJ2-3	CASSDRTGGRDTQYF	TGTGCCAGCAGCGACAGGACAGGGGGCAGGGATACGCAGTATTTT
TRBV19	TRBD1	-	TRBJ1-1	CASSTLETGKAEAFF	TGTGCCAGTAGTACTCTTGAGACAGGGAAAGCTGAAGCTTTCTTT
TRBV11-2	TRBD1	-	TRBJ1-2	CASSAGQGNYGYTF	TGTGCCAGCAGCGCGGGACAGGGGAACTATGGCTACACCTTC
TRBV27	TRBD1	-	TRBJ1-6	CASSFRSGTGGYNSPLHF	TGTGCCAGCAGTTTCCGCTCCGGGACAGGGGGCTATAATTCACCCCTCCACTTT
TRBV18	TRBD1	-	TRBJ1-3	CASSQTGKSGNTIYF	TGTGCCAGCTCACAGACAGGGAAGTCTGGAAACACCATATATTTT
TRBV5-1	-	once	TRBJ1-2	CASSPWDAPGGDGYTF	TGCGCCAGCAGCCCTTGGGACGCCCCCGGAGGGGATGGCTACACCTTC
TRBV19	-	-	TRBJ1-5	CASSMSGGNQPQHF	TGTGCCAGTAGTATGTCAGGGGGCAATCAGCCCCAGCATTTT
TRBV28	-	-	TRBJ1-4	CASLAAGEGLREKLFF	TGTGCCAGCTTAGCGGCAGGGGAGGGACTGCGGGAAAAACTGTTTTTT